Below are 10 T cell receptor beta chains sequenced from a single sample in a study of CD8+CD57+ T cells in acquired aplastic anemia. The use of genomic DNA as template underpinned the TCR beta VDJ and CDR3 profiling. From the reads, TCRdb called clonotypes with MiXCR, one entry per CDR3 protein. The sample carries hundreds of thousands of distinct CDR3 sequences, around 45% recorded once. In patients chosen for sequencing, flow cytometry had shown CD8+CD57+ cell expansion. Sequenced sample: sorted CD4+, CD8+, or CD8+CD57+ T cells (not recorded which) from PBMCs. The receptors shown here come from a human donor with aplastic anemia.

This clonotype was recorded a few times. This chain joins TRBV3-1 and TRBJ1-6, with D tentatively TRBD1 (5 bases). CDR1 and CDR2 from the germline V gene are LGHDT and YNNKEL (reference sequence). Trimming cost V 0 bases and J 5 bases, with 11 bases left between them. The CDR3 loop spans 16 amino acids. CDR3 coding DNA: TGTGCCAGCAGCCAAGATCAGGGCCTGAATAATTCACCCCTCCACTTT. It encodes CASSQDQGLNNSPLHF.

This clonotype has ten or more counts. The genes are TRBV20-1 and TRBJ1-5, with 8 bases that match TRBD1. V lost 0 bases and J lost 9; bases outside the gene matches: 13. CDR3 length: 16 residues. The germline V gene has CDR1 DFQATT and CDR2 SNEGSKA (reference sequence). The CDR3 spells CSARDLRDRRIPPQHF. CDR3 DNA sequence: TGCAGTGCTAGAGATCTCCGGGACAGGAGGATTCCGCCCCAGCATTTT.

J is TRBJ1-2 and V is TRBV7-8; D gene unclear. Between the trimmed V and J ends, which lost 4 bases and 12 bases, there was a span of 12 bases. Germline CDR1 is SGHVS and CDR2 is FQNEAQ. The CDR3 is 11 residues long. The CDR3: CASSSGGPHTF. The CDR3, as DNA: TGTGCCAGCAGCTCAGGAGGACCCCACACCTTC.

This clonotype was seen at least ten times. The rearrangement joins TRBV9 to TRBJ2-7; possible D gene TRBD2, 6 bases. The CDR3 totals 14 residues. The germline V gene has CDR1 SGDLS and CDR2 YYNGEE. The V and J ends lost 0 bases and 3 bases respectively, with 10 bases between them. CDR3 sequence reads: CASSVGGLGYEQYF. The CDR3 coding sequence is TGTGCCAGCAGCGTAGGGGGACTGGGCTACGAGCAGTACTTC.

The CDR3, as DNA: TGTGCCAGCACCCCGAAACAGTTTAACACTGAAGCTTTCTTT. The encoded protein is CASTPKQFNTEAFF. The genes are TRBV7-9 and TRBJ1-1; D ambiguous. Germline V gene lookup returns CDR1 SEHNR and CDR2 FQNEAQ (reference sequence). The CDR3 runs 14 residues. Trimming removed 7 bases from V and 2 bases from J, with 14 bases in between.

This clonotype was found once. A much larger clone sits a single nucleotide away, making a read error possible. The chain has TRBV13 and TRBJ1-3; no clear D gene. The CDR3 consists of 17 residues. From germline, CDR1 is PRHDT and CDR2 FYEKMQ (reference sequence). DNA of the CDR3: TGTGCCTGCAGCTTATTTAGTGTGGCATTTACTGGAAACACCATATATTTT. Its translation: CACSLFSVAFTGNTIYF.

In this sample, this clonotype turned up once. V is TRBV10-1 and J is TRBJ2-5; perhaps D is TRBD1 or TRBD2 (5 bases each). The germline gives CDR1 WNHNN, CDR2 SYGVQD (reference sequence). Trimming took off 3 bases at V and 1 base at J, with 12 bases between the two ends. CDR3 length equals 15 residues. This chain's CDR3 is CASSDVRDAQETQYF. CDR3 DNA: TGCGCCAGCAGTGATGTACGGGACGCCCAAGAGACCCAGTACTTC.

V is TRBV7-2 and J is TRBJ1-1, with TRBD1 matching over 11 bases. Germline values: CDR1 SGHTA, CDR2 FQGNSA. V shed 1 base, J shed 1 base, and the junction held 2 bases outside the gene matches. The length of the CDR3 is 16 residues. This CDR3 reads CASSLEGTGGNTEAFF. The CDR3, as DNA: TGTGCCAGCAGCTTAGAAGGGACAGGGGGGAACACTGAAGCTTTCTTT.

This clonotype was observed many times. The rearrangement links TRBV20-1 to TRBJ2-3, with 8 bases that match TRBD2. The CDR3 length is 15 residues. Trimming removed 5 bases from V and 0 bases from J; junction bases left unmatched: 7. The germline V gene encodes CDR1 DFQATT and CDR2 SNEGSKA (reference sequence). The CDR3 nucleotides read TGCAGTGCTCGGAGACTAGCGCATAGCACAGATACGCAGTATTTT. Its translation is CSARRLAHSTDTQYF.

This clonotype appeared many times. The V call is TRBV5-1, the J call TRBJ1-2, with a tentative D call TRBD1 (6 bases). The CDR3 sequence is 15 residues long. V was trimmed by 3 bases and J by 0 bases, leaving 12 bases between them. Germline-derived CDR1 and CDR2 are SGHRS and YFSETQ. CDR3 nucleotides: TGCGCCAGCAGCTCACAGGGCCAAGCTAACTATGGCTACACCTTC. It encodes CASSSQGQANYGYTF.